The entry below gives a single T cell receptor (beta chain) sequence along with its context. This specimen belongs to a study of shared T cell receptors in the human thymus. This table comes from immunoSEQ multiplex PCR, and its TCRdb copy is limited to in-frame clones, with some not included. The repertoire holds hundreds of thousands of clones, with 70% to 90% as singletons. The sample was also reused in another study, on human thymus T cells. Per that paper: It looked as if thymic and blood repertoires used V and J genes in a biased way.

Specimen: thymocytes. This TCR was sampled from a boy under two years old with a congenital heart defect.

The DNA for the CDR3 is TGTGCCAGCTCACCCGGCAGGGACTACGAGCAGTACTTC. It encodes CASSPGRDYEQYF. V and J are TRBV18 and TRBJ2-7, with D perhaps TRBD1 (5 bases). Trimming took off 3 bases at V and 3 bases at J, with 9 bases between the two ends. Germline values: CDR1 KGHSH, CDR2 LQKENI. The CDR3 length is 13 residues.